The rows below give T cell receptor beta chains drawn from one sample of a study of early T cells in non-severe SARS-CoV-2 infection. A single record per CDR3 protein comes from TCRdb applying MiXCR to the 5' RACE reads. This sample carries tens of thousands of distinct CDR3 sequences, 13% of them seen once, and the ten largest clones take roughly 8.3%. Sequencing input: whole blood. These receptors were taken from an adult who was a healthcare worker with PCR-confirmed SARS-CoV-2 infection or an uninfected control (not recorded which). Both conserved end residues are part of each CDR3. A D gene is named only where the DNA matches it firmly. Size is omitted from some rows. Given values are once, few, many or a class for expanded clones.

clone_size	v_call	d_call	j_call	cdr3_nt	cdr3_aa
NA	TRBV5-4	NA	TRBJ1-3	TGTGCCAGCAGCTACGAAGGGGGACCTGGAAACACCATATATTTT	CASSYEGGPGNTIYF
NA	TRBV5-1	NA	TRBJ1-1	TGCGCCAGCAGCTTCGGGGGCTATAACACTGAAGCTTTCTTT	CASSFGGYNTEAFF
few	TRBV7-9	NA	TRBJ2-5	TGTGCCAGCAGCCCGGAGTACCAAGAGACCCAGTACTTC	CASSPEYQETQYF
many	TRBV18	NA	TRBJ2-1	TGTGCCAGCTCACCAAGGGGGGATGAGCAGTTCTTC	CASSPRGDEQFF
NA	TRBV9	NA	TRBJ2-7	TGTGCCAGCAGCGTAGAGGGTAGCTATTACGAGCAGTACTTC	CASSVEGSYYEQYF
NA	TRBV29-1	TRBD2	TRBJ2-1	TGCAGCGTTAGATCGAGCGGGAGTGGCAATGAGCAGTTCTTC	CSVRSSGSGNEQFF
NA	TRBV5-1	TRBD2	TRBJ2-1	TGCGCCAGCAGCCAGACTAGCGGGAGTGGTTACAATGAGCAGTTCTTC	CASSQTSGSGYNEQFF
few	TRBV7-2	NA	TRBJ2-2	TGTGCCAGCAGCTTAGGTGTCATTTCTACCGGGGAGCTGTTTTTT	CASSLGVISTGELFF
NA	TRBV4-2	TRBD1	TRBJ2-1	TGTGCCAGCAGAACAGGGGGGACAGGGAGCAATGAGCAGTTCTTC	CASRTGGTGSNEQFF
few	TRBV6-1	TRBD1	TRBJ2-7	TGTGCCAGCAGTGCCGGACAGGGGGGGTACGAGCAGTACTTC	CASSAGQGGYEQYF
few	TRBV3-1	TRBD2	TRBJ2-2	TGTGCCAGCAGCCAACGGGGGGACGGAACCGGGGAGCTGTTTTTT	CASSQRGDGTGELFF
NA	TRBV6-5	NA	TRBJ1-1	TGTGTCAGCAGGTCGTCCACTGAAGCTTTCTTT	CVSRSSTEAFF
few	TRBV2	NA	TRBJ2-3	TGTGCCAGCAGTGAAGGGCTGTGGGGGGGCACAGATACGCAGTATTTT	CASSEGLWGGTDTQYF
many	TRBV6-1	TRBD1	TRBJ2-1	TGTGCCAGCAGTGCGCCAACCGGGACAGGGAACAATGAGCAGTTCTTC	CASSAPTGTGNNEQFF
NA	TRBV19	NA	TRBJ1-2	TGTGCCAGTAGTATCGACGGGCCAAGGGTCGGGGAGAATGGCTACACCTTC	CASSIDGPRVGENGYTF
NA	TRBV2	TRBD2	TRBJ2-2	TGTGCCAGCAGACCTCGGACTAGCGGGACGGGGGAGCTGTTTTTT	CASRPRTSGTGELFF
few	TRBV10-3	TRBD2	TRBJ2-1	TGTGCCATCAGTGTCCGCCTAGCGGGAGGGGATTACAATGAGCAGTTCTTC	CAISVRLAGGDYNEQFF
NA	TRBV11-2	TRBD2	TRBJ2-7	TGTGCCAGCAGCTCTAGCGGGGTATACGAGCAGTACTTC	CASSSSGVYEQYF
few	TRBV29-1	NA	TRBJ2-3	TGCAGCGTTCGAGAAGGGGTGGGCACAGATACGCAGTATTTT	CSVREGVGTDTQYF
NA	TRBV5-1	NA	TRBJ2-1	TGCGCCAGCAGCACTACCCTCCTCGGGCAGCCTGAGCAGTTCTTC	CASSTTLLGQPEQFF
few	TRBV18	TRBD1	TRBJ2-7	TGTGCCAGCTCACCACGGGGGACAGGGAGACACGAGCAGTACTTC	CASSPRGTGRHEQYF
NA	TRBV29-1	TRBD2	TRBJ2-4	TGCAGCGTTGAAGGTCTTCGGCTAGCGGGAGAAGTGGGAACCAAAAACATTCAGTACTTC	CSVEGLRLAGEVGTKNIQYF
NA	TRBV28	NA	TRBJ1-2	TGTGCCAGCCTTGCTACCTCTAACTATGGCTACACCTTC	CASLATSNYGYTF
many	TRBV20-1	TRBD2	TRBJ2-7	TGCAGTGCTAGAGCTCTAGCGGGAGGATCCTACGAGCAGTACTTC	CSARALAGGSYEQYF
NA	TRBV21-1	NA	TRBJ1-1	TGTGCCAGCAGCAAATCGGACATCGGAAAGAACACTGAAGCTTTCTTT	CASSKSDIGKNTEAFF
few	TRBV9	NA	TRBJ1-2	TGTGCCAGCAGCGTAGTAGGGGATGGAGCCCGCTACACCTTC	CASSVVGDGARYTF
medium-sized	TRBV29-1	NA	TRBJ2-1	TGCAGCGTTGAAGGTCGTGAGACCCCATTTTTTAGCTCCTACAATGAGCAGTTCTTC	CSVEGRETPFFSSYNEQFF
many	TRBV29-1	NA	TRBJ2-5	TGCAGCGTCATTCAGTCAGCTGGGGAGACCCAGTACTTC	CSVIQSAGETQYF
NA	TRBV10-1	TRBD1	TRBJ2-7	TGCGCCAGCAGAGCGGGACAGGGGCCCTACGAGCAGTACTTC	CASRAGQGPYEQYF
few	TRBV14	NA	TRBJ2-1	TGTGCCAGCAGCCAAGATAGTGGGGGGGCCCCGGCTGGTGCGAATGAGCAGTTCTTC	CASSQDSGGAPAGANEQFF
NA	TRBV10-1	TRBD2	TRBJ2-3	TGCGCCAGCAGTGAGCTTGGACTAGCGGGGATAACTAGCACAGATACGCAGTATTTT	CASSELGLAGITSTDTQYF
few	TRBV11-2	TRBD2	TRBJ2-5	TGTGCCAGCAGCCGGGGGAGTCTAGCGGGCCAAGAGACCCAGTACTTC	CASSRGSLAGQETQYF
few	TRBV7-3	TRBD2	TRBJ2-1	TGTGCCAGCAGCCAGGGACTAGCGGGGGCGAATGAGCAGTTCTTC	CASSQGLAGANEQFF
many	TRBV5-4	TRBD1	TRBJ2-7	TGTGCCAGCAGCTTGAGGACAGGGATCGAGCAGTACTTC	CASSLRTGIEQYF
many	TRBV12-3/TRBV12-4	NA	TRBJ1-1	TGTGCCAGCAGGGGCCCGAACACTGAAGCTTTCTTT	CASRGPNTEAFF
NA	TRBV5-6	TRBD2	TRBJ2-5	TGTGCCAGCAGCTTCCCGGGTAGCGGGTTAGAGACCCAGTACTTC	CASSFPGSGLETQYF
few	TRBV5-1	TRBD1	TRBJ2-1	TGCGCCAGCAGGGACAGGAACTACAATGAGCAGCTCTTC	CASRDRNYNEQLF
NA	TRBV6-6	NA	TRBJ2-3	TGTGCCAGCATAGGGGGGAGTACGCAGTATTTT	CASIGGSTQYF
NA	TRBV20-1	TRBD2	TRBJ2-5	TGCAGTGCTAGGGGGGCAGGCGGGAGGGCCCAAGAGACCCAGTACTTC	CSARGAGGRAQETQYF
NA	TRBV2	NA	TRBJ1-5	TGTGCCAGCACCCAGAAGGGCAATCAGCCCCAGCATTTT	CASTQKGNQPQHF
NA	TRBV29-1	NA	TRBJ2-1	TGCAGCGTTGCGGGGGCGGCTGGCAATGAGCAGTTCTTC	CSVAGAAGNEQFF
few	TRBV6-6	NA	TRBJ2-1	TGTGCCAGCAGTTACTCAGAAAGTTACAATGAGCAGTTCTTC	CASSYSESYNEQFF
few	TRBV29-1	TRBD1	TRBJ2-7	TGCAGCGTCAGACCGGGACAGAGCTACGAGCAGTACTTC	CSVRPGQSYEQYF
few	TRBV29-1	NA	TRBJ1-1	TGCAGCTGGTCCAGGGCGGGAACTGAAGCTTTCTTT	CSWSRAGTEAFF
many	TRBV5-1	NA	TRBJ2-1	TGCGCCAGCAGCTTGGTACCCGGCATCTGGAGAGGGGCCCGGAGCTCCTACAATGAGCAGTTCTTC	CASSLVPGIWRGARSSYNEQFF
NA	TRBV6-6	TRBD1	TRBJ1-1	TGTGCCAGCAGTGGGACAGGGTCAGTCACTGAAGCTTTCTTT	CASSGTGSVTEAFF
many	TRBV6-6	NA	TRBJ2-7	TGTGCCAGCAGCCGCCTCCAGGGAGGAAACGAGCAGTACTTC	CASSRLQGGNEQYF
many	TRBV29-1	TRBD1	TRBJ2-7	TGCAGCGCTCTCGGGACAGCCTCCTGGGAGCAGTACTTC	CSALGTASWEQYF
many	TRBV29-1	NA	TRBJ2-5	TGCAGCGTTGGCGGGATGAAAGAGACCCAGTACTTC	CSVGGMKETQYF